This TCR beta chain originates from a study of response to subunit inactivated influenza vaccine (dated by TCRdb to 2017 to 2018). Regarding the study in general: The study used deep quantitative T cell receptor repertoire profiling to track responses to a trivalent subunit inactivated influenza vaccine. The paper as a whole reports these results and caveats: It was suggested by the authors that each seasonal influenza vaccination may recruit only a limited number of new T cells.

The sample holds a few counts of this clonotype. The specificity of this receptor is unknown. No base quality information exists; no much larger clone differs at one position. The library was generated by RT-PCR. Instrument used: Illumina HiSeq 2500. In-frame beta chains were kept once TCRdb had trimmed the public reads at Q25 with fastp and called clones with MiXCR. Identical CDR3 proteins give one entry, which carries the most common genes and DNA. Present in this sample are 650,000 to 800,000 distinct CDR3 sequences, more than 11% of which were seen just once. Jointly, the top ten make up less than 9% of the sample. Counted from cysteine to phenylalanine, this CDR3 has 12 amino acids. CDR3 DNA only is kept here, 36 bases in frame from base 1. Via the germline V gene, CDR1 is SGHAT and CDR2 FQNNGV. V loses 3 bases, J loses 4 bases, and the germline ends lie 4 bases apart.

This material consisted of PBMCs from blood, taken about 14 days before vaccination. The sequence came from a man in his fifties who received an inactivated influenza vaccine. Donor details come from another sample of the same person, matched by shared clones. The rearranged chain carries TRBV11-2 and TRBJ2-1; confidence is insufficient to name the D gene. The DNA reads TGTGCCAGCAGCTTTAAATACAATGAGCAGTTCTTC. Translated, it gives CASSFKYNEQFF.